A single T cell receptor beta chain is shown here with its context. A single record per CDR3 protein comes from TCRdb applying MiXCR to the RT-PCR reads. The sample lists around 500,000 distinct CDR3 sequences, about a tenth seen once, with approximately 12% in the top ten. The germline CDR1 and CDR2 sequences are SGHVS and FNYEAQ. V was trimmed by 5 bases and J by 1 base, leaving 11 bases between them. The CDR3 covers 15 residues. This entry comes from a study of response to subunit inactivated influenza vaccine. This specimen was PBMCs from blood, taken about 40 days after vaccination. This chain joins TRBV7-6 and TRBJ2-2; D unresolved. The origin of this receptor is a man between 50 and 59 years old who received an inactivated influenza vaccine. The CDR3 DNA is TGTGCCAGCAGCCCCAGTACCGGGAACACCGGGGAGCTGTTTTTT. This sequence encodes CASSPSTGNTGELFF.